This entry describes one T cell receptor (beta chain). The antigen is unknown. An end of the junction differs from the germline gene, which may be a read error. The sample comes from a study of tumor-infiltrating lymphocytes in primary liver carcinoma. Across the study: Tumor stage was T1-T3 N0M0, and tumor size was about 4 to 10 cm across.

CDR3 length: 11 amino acids. Total RNA amounting to roughly 450 ng was the source from which TCR beta cDNA was made with a constant-region primer. What produced the TCR beta libraries was three nested multiplex PCR rounds using slightly modified ARM-PCR. Two initial PCR rounds of approximately 10 cycles each paired TRBV1-TRBV30 forward primers with a C-beta reverse primer. TCRdb independently ran MiXCR on the multiplex PCR reads; one entry per CDR3 protein. The sample has a few hundred thousand distinct CDR3 sequences, roughly 60% seen once. The study, taken as a whole, reports: Lesser overlap characterized tumor-adjacent and tumor-blood pairs relative to tumor region pairs.

Researchers drew blood RNA from unsorted whole blood and extracted germline DNA as well. V and J are TRBV12-3 or TRBV12-4 and TRBJ2-2; D is possibly TRBD2 (5 bases). This receptor was identified in a woman younger than 45 with primary liver carcinoma and hepatitis B virus infection. Material for sequencing was peripheral blood. In nucleotides, the CDR3 is TGTGCCAGCCACCGCACCGGGAAGCTGATTTTT. Translated: CASHRTGKLIF.